This record covers a single T cell receptor beta chain. The sample comes from a study of control samples from healthy donors and cancer patients. Assay used: immunoSEQ multiplex PCR; TCRdb lists only in-frame clones, some missing. The table records some 51,000 clones, roughly 88% of them present only once. V trimming: 3 bases; J trimming: 3 bases; junction bases outside the gene matches: 2. CDR1 SGDLS and CDR2 YYNGEE come from the germline V gene. The CDR3 totals 14 residues. The TCR originated in a middle-aged man in good health. The sequencing input was blood. The chain recombines TRBV9 with TRBJ2-1, with 8 bases identical to TRBD2. In DNA form, the CDR3 reads TGTGCCAGCAGCGCAGCGGGAGTCTACAATGAGCAGTTCTTC. This sequence encodes CASSAAGVYNEQFF.